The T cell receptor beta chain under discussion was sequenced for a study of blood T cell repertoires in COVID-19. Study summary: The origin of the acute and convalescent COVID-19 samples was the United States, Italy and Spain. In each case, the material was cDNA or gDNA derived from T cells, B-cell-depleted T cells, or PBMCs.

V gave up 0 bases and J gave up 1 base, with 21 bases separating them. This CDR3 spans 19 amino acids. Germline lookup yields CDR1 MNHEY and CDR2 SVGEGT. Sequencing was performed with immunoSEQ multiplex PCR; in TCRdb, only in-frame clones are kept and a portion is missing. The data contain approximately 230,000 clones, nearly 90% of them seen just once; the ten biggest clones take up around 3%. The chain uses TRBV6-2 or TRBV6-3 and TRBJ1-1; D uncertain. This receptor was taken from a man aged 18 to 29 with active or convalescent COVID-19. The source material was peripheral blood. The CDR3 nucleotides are TGTGCCAGCAGTTACTCGATTTCACCCGGGGTAAATTCGAACACTGAAGCTTTCTTT. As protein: CASSYSISPGVNSNTEAFF.